This T cell receptor beta chain was documented in a study of human T cells and chemical hapten exposure. Study details: The scalp of each patient received a weekly diphenylcyclopropenone dose for the full roughly 26-week study. Alopecia universalis, totalis or areata was present in patients who were mostly female.

This clonotype was detected ten times or more. Antigen: not known. General observations from the study: Healthy people's immune response may differ from that of the donors, who had alopecia.

TCRdb reprocessed the RACE reads with MiXCR, giving one entry per CDR3 protein. There are 150,000 to 200,000 distinct CDR3 sequences in the sample; about 14% occur only once, and 1.5% to 2% lies in the top ten. Time point defined: patch test 1, 2 weeks after DPC sensitization. Treatment specified: therapeutic diphenylcyclopropenone sensitization with weekly scalp DPC. The clonotype was recovered from a woman aged 25 to 45 with alopecia areata. Some clones in this sample may be carry-over from other donors' samples. The specimen comprised whole blood, sampled in connection with sensitization to the hapten diphenylcyclopropenone (DPC).

The DNA for the CDR3 is TGTGCCAGCAGCCCGGACTGGCTAGGCGAGCAGTACTTC. It yields the protein CASSPDWLGEQYF. V gene TRBV7-2 combines with J gene TRBJ2-7, with D perhaps TRBD2 (5 bases). Trimming took 5 bases from V and 6 from J, leaving 14 bases between them. Per the germline V gene, CDR1 is SGHTA and CDR2 is FQGNSA. The CDR3 loop spans 13 amino acids.